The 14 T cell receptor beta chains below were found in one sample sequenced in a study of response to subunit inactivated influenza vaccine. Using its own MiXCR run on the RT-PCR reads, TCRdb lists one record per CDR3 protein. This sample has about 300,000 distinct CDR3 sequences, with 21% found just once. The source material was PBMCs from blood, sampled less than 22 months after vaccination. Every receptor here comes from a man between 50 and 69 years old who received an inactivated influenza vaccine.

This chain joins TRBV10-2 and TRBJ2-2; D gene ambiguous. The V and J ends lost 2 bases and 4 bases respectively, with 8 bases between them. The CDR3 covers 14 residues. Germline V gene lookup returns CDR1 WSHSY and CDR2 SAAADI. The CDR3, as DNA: TGCGCCAGCAGTGAGATTTGGGTCACCGGGGAGCTGTTTTTT. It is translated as CASSEIWVTGELFF.

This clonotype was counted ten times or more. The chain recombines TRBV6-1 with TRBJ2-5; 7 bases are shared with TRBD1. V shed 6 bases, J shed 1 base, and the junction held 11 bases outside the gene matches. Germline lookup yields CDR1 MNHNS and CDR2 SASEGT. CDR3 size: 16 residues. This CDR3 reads CASRLSTGEFQETQYF. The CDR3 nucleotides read TGTGCCAGCAGACTATCTACAGGGGAATTCCAAGAGACCCAGTACTTC.

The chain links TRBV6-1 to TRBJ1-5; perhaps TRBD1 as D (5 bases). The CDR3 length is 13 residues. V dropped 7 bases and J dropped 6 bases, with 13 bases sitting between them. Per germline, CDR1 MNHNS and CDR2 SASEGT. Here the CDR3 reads CASKGGAGQPQHF. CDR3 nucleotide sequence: TGTGCCAGCAAGGGTGGGGCTGGTCAGCCCCAGCATTTT.

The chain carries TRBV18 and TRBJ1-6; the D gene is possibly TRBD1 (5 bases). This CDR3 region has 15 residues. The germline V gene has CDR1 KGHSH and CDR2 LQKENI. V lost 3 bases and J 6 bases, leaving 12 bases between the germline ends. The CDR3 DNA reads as TGTGCCAGCTCACCGGTACGGGGGATTAATTCACCCCTCCACTTT. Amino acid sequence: CASSPVRGINSPLHF. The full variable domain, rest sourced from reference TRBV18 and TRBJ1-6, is NAGVMQNPRHLVRRRGQEARLRCSPMKGHSHVYWYRQLPEEGLKFMVYLQKENIIDESGMPKERFSAEFPKEGPSILRIQQVVRGDSAAYFCASSPVRGINSPLHFGNGTRLTVT.

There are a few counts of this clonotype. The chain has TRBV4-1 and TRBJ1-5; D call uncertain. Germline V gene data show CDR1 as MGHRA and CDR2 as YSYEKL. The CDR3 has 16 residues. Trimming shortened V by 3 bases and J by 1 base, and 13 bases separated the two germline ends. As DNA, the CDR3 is TGCGCCAGCAGCCATCCACCGGGAGGGAGCAATCAGCCCCAGCATTTT. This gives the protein CASSHPPGGSNQPQHF.

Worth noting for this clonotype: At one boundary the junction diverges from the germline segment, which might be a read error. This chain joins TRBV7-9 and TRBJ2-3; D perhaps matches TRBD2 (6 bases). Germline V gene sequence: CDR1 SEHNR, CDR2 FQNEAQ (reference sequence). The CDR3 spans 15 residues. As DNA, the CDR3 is TGTGCCAGCAGCCACCCGGGAGTTGTCACAAATACGCAGTATTTT. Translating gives CASSHPGVVTNTQYF.

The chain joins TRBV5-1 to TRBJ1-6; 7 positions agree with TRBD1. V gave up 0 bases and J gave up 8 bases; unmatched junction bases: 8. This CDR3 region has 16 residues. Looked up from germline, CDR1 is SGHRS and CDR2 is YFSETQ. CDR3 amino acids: CASSLDRGRGDSPLHF. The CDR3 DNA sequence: TGCGCCAGCAGCTTGGACAGGGGTAGAGGCGATTCACCCCTCCACTTT.

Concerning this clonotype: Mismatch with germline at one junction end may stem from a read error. The CDR3: CASSRGTTFF. The CDR3 nucleotides are TGTGCCAGCAGCCGCGGGACTACCTTCTTC. The chain couples TRBV28 to TRBJ2-7; 7 bases map to TRBD2. This CDR3 is 10 amino acids long. Germline V gives CDR1 MDHEN, CDR2 SYDVKM.

The CDR3 DNA is TGTGCCAGCAGCTTTGGGTTGAGGGAGGAGACCCAGTACTTC. Translated, it gives CASSFGLREETQYF. The chain carries TRBV11-2 and TRBJ2-5; a weak D match, TRBD2 (5 bases). The germline V gene has CDR1 SGHAT and CDR2 FQNNGV. The CDR3 loop spans 14 amino acids. Trimming stripped 3 bases from V and 5 bases from J, with 13 bases between.

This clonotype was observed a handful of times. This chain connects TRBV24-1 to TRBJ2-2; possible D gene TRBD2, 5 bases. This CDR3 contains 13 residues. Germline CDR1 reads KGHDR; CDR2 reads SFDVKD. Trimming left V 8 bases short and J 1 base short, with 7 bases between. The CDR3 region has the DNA TGTGCCACCATGGACTTGAACACCGGGGAGCTGTTTTTT. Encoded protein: CATMDLNTGELFF.

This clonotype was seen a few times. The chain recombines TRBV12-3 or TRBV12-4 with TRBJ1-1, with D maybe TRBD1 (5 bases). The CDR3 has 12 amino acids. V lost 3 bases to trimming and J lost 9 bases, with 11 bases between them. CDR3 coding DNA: TGTGCCAGCAGTTTTGCGGGGGGTCAAGCTTTCTTT. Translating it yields CASSFAGGQAFF.

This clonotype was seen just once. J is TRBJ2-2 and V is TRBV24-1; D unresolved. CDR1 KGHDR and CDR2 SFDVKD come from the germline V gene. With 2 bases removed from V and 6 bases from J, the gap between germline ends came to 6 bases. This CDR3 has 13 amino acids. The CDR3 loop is CATSDSYAGELFF. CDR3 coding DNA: TGTGCCACCAGTGATTCGTACGCCGGGGAGCTGTTTTTT.

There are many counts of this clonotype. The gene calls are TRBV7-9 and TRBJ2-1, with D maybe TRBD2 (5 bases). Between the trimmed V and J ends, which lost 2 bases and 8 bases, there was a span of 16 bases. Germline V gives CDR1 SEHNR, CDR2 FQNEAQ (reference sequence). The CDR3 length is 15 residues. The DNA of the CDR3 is TGTGCCAGCAGCTTAATGGGAGACCACACCTATGAGCAGTTCTTC. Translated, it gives CASSLMGDHTYEQFF.

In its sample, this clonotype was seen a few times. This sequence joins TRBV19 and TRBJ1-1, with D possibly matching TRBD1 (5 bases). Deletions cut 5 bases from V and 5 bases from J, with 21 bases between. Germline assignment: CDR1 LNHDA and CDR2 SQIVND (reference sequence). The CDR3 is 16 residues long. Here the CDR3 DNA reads TGTGCCAGTAGTCCGAGGGGACGTTTACTGGGTACTGAAGCTTTCTTT. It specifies CASSPRGRLLGTEAFF.